This T cell receptor beta chain is from a study of regulatory T cells in long-lasting Graves disease (dated by TCRdb to 2020 to 2022). The study in broad terms: In the newly diagnosed Graves' disease group, patients had been taking antithyroid drugs for less than 3 months. This study used TCR sequencing and RNA sequencing of peripheral blood to compare persistent Graves' disease patients against newly diagnosed Graves' disease patients. The study was conducted in China and was registered as a clinical trial. TCR sequencing covered some 13 persistent and around 20 newly diagnosed Graves' disease patients, some 33 samples in total. Study-wide conclusions, independent of this receptor: Because the primary lesion, thyroid tissue, could not be accessed, the study looked at peripheral blood alone. Persistent disease showed preferential use of TRBV28, TRBJ1-2 and TRBJ2-5, whereas newly diagnosed disease favored TRBV20-1 and TRBJ2-1. The small sample size was acknowledged by the authors as a limitation that may reduce accuracy. Sequencing and analysis were limited to the TCR beta chain. Persistent Graves' disease patients showed lower TCR Shannon entropy and fewer highly expanded clones than newly diagnosed patients, suggesting clonal expansion. Persistent patients shared more public clonotypes among themselves (around 3,000) than newly diagnosed patients did (approximately 970).

This clonotype was observed many times. What antigen it recognizes has not been identified. No base-level quality is on record; no much larger clone is a single base apart. The sample's time point, from its label and the paper: newly diagnosed GD, antithyroid drugs for less than 3 months. For both TCR sequencing and RNA sequencing, RNA was extracted from PBMCs in TRIzol. The diagnosis of Graves' disease followed American Thyroid Association guidelines. Patients were recruited from an endocrinology department in Xi'an, China. Each patient gave 7 to 9.5 milliliters of peripheral blood, collected in an EDTA anticoagulant tube. Ficoll Paque Plus density gradient separation was used to isolate PBMCs, and no additional T cell sorting was done. RNA quality was checked with an Agilent 2100 Bioanalyzer and agarose gel, and concentration with a NanoDrop 2000. The germline V gene provides CDR1 SGHNT and CDR2 YENEEA. For this chain, trimming is 4 bases at the V end and 0 bases at the J end, and the number of junction bases without a gene match is 6. CDR3 length: 16 amino acids, cysteine to phenylalanine. Only the CDR3 DNA is retained, 48 bases long and in frame from the first base.

Library preparation was by multiplex PCR. Sequencing took place on an Illumina HiSeq 4000. iRepertoire HTBI primers and Arm-PCR amplification of CDR3 regions were used to construct TCR beta libraries. Before sequencing, the PCR products underwent gel purification. As for the authors' bioinformatics: A total of some 65 TRBV and 14 TRBJ segments were identified across samples and were used for gene usage analysis of CDR3 amino acid clonotypes. COPE and FqMerger were used to merge the filtered high-quality paired reads into contigs. BLAST was used to align contigs to the IMGT TRBV, TRBD and TRBJ reference genes, and CDR3 was defined following IMGT. Clonotypes above 0.1% frequency were classified as highly expanded clones. Shannon entropy served as the measure of repertoire diversity, while the Gini coefficient captured V-J evenness. A clonotype was considered public if more than one individual shared it. TCRdb reprocessed the public reads (quality trimming at Q25 with fastp, clone calling with MiXCR) and kept in-frame beta chains. Every CDR3 protein is listed once, alongside the most common genes and DNA of its rows. The V and J calls shown here were made by TCRdb, not taken from the authors' results. Recorded for this sample are around 400,000 distinct CDR3 sequences; roughly a sixth of them occurred a single time. 22% of the sample comes from the top ten.

This specimen consisted of peripheral blood mononuclear cells (PBMCs), obtained at new diagnosis, from a patient treated with antithyroid drugs. The chain employs TRBV11-3 and TRBJ2-4; 7 of the junction bases match TRBD1. This TCR derives from a female donor with Graves disease. The CDR3 is CASSSRTGLAKNIQYF. The nucleotides are TGTGCCAGCAGCTCTCGGACAGGATTAGCCAAAAACATTCAGTACTTC.